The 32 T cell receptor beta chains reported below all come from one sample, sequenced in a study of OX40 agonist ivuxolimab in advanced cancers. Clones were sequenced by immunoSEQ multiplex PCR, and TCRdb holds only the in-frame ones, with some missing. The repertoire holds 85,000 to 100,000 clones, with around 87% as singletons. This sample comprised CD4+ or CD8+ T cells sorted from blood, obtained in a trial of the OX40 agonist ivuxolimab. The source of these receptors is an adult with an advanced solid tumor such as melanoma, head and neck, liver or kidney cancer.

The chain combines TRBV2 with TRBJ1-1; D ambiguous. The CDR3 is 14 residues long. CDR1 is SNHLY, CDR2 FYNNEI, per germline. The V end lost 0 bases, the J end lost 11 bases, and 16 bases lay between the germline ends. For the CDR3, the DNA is TGTGCCAGCAGTGAAGCGCTTCTGGGAGGGTCGGCTTTCTTT. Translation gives CASSEALLGGSAFF. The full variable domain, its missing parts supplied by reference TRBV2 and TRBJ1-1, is EPEVTQTPSHQVTQMGQEVILRCVPISNHLYFYWYRQILGQKVEFLVSFYNNEISEKSEIFDDQFSVERPDGSNFTLKIRSTKLEDSAMYFCASSEALLGGSAFFGQGTRLTVV.

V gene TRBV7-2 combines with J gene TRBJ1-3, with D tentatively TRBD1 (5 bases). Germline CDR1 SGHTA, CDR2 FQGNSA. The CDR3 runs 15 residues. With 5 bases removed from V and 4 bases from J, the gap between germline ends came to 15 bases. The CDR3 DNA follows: TGTGCCAGCAGCAGGCAATCGGGGCAAGGAAACACCATATATTTT. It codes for CASSRQSGQGNTIYF. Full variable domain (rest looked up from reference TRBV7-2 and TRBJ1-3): GAGVSQSPSNKVTEKGKDVELRCDPISGHTALYWYRQSLGQGLEFLIYFQGNSAPDKSGLPSDRFSAERTGGSVSTLTIQRTQQEDSAVYLCASSRQSGQGNTIYFGEGSWLTVV.

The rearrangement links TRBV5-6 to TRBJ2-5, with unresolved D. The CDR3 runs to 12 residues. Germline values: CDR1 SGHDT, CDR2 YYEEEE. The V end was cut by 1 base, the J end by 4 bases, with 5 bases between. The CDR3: CASSLYTETQYF. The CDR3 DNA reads TGTGCCAGCAGCTTGTATACAGAGACCCAGTACTTC.

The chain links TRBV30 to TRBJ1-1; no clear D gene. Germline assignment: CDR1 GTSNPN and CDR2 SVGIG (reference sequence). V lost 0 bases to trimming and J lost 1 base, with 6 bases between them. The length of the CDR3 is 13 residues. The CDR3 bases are TGTGCCTGGAGTGTTGGGTGGAACACTGAAGCTTTCTTT. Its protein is CAWSVGWNTEAFF.

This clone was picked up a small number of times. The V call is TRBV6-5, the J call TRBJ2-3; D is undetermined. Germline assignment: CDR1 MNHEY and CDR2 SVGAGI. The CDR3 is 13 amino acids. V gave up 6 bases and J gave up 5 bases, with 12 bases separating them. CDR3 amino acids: CASRTPKGDTQYF. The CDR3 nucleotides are TGTGCCAGCAGAACCCCGAAGGGAGATACGCAGTATTTT.

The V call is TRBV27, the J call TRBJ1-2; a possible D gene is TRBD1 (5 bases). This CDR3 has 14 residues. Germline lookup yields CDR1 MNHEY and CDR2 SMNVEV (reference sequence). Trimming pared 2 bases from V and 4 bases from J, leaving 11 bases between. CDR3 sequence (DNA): TGTGCCAGCAGTTTACAACGGGACGGCTATGGCTACACCTTC. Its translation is CASSLQRDGYGYTF.

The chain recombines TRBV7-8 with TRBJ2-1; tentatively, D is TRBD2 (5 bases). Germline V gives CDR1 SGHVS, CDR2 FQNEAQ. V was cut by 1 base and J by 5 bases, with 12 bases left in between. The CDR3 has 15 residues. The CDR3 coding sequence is TGTGCCAGCAGCTTAGGGGCAGGAGGTAACAATGAGCAGTTCTTC. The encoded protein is CASSLGAGGNNEQFF.

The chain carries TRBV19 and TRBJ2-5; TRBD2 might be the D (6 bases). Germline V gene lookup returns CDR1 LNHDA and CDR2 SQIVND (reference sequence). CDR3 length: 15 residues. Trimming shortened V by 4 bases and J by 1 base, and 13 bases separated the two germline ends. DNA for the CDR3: TGTGCCAGTAGTACCGACGGACTATTCCAAGAGACCCAGTACTTC. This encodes CASSTDGLFQETQYF.

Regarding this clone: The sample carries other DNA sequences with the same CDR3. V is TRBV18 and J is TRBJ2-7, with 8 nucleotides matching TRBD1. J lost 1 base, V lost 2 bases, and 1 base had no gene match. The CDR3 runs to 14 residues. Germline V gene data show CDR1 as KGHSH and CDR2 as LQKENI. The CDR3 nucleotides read TGTGCCAGCTCACCAGGGACAGGATCCTACGAGCAGTACTTC. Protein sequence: CASSPGTGSYEQYF.

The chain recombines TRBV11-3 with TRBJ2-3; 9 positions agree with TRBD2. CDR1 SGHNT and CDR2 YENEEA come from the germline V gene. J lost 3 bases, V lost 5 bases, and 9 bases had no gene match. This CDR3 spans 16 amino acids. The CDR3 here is CASSPGSGLATDTQYF. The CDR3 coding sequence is TGTGCCAGCAGCCCCGGTTCGGGACTAGCAACAGATACGCAGTATTTT.

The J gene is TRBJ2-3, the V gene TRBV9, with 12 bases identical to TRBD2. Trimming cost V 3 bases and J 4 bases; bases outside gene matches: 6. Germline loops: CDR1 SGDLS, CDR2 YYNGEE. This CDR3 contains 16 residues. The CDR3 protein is CASSASSGRGADTQYF. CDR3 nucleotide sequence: TGTGCCAGCAGCGCCTCTAGCGGGAGGGGGGCAGATACGCAGTATTTT.

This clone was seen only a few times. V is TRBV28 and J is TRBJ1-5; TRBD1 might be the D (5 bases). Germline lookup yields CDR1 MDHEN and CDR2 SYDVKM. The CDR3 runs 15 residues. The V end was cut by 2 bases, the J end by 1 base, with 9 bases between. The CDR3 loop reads CASSLGGGSNQPQHF. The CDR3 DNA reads TGTGCCAGCAGTTTAGGTGGGGGAAGCAATCAGCCCCAGCATTTT.

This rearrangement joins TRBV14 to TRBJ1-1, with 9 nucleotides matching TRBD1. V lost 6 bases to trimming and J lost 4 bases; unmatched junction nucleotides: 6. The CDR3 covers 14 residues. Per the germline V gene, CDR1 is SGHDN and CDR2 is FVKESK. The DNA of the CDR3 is TGTGCCAGCAGGCGGACAGGGGAGGGCACTGAAGCTTTCTTT. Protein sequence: CASRRTGEGTEAFF.

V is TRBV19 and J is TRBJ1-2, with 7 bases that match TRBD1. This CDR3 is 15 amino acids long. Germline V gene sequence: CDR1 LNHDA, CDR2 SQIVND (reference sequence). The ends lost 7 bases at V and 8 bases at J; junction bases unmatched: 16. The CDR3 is CASKPPGTVLIGYTF. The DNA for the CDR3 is TGTGCCAGTAAGCCACCCGGGACAGTCCTCATAGGCTACACCTTC. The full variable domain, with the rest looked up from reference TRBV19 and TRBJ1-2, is DGGITQSPKYLFRKEGQNVTLSCEQNLNHDAMYWYRQDPGQGLRLIYYSQIVNDFQKGDIAEGYSVSREKKESFPLTVTSAQKNPTAFYLCASKPPGTVLIGYTFGSGTRLTVV.

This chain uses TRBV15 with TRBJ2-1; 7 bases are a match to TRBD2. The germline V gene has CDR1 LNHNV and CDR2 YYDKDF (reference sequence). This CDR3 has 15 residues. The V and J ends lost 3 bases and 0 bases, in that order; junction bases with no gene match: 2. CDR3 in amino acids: CATSRGTNSYNEQFF. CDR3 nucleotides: TGTGCCACCAGCAGGGGGACTAACTCCTACAATGAGCAGTTCTTC.

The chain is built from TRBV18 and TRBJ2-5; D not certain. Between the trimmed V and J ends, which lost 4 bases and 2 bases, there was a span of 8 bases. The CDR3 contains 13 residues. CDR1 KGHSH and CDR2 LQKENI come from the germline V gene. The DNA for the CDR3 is TGTGCCAGCTCACGGGCCCTACAAGAGACCCAGTACTTC. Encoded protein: CASSRALQETQYF.

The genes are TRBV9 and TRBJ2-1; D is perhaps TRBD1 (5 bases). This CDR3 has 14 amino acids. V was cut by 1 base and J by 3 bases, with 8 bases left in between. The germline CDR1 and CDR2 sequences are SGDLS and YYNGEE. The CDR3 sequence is CASSVLGDYNEQFF. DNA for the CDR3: TGTGCCAGCAGCGTACTAGGGGACTACAATGAGCAGTTCTTC.

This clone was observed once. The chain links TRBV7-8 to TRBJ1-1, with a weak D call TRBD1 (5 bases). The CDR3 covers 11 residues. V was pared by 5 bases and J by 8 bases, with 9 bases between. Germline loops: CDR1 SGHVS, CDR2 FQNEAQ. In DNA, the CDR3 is TGTGCCAGCAGCAGCCGGGACGAAGCTTTCTTT. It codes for CASSSRDEAFF.

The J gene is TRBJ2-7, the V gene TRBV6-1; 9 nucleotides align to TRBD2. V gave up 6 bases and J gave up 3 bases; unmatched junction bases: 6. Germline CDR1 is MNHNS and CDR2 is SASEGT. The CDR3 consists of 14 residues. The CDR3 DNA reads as TGTGCCAGCAGCGCGGGGGGGACACACTACGAGCAGTACTTC. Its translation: CASSAGGTHYEQYF.

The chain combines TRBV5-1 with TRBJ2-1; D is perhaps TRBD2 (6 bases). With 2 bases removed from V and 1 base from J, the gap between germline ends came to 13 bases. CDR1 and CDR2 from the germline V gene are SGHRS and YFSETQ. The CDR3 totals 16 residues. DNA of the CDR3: TGCGCCAGCAGCTTAAGTACGGGAGCGTCCTACAATGAGCAGTTCTTC. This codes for CASSLSTGASYNEQFF.

CDR3 DNA: TGTGCCAGCAGTCCGACAGGGGGCCTTCAGCCCCAGCATTTT. The encoded protein is CASSPTGGLQPQHF. The chain has TRBV27 and TRBJ1-5; 10 positions match TRBD1. V shed 5 bases, J shed 6 bases, and the junction held 4 bases outside the gene matches. The CDR3 extends over 14 amino acids. Germline CDR1 MNHEY, CDR2 SMNVEV (reference sequence).

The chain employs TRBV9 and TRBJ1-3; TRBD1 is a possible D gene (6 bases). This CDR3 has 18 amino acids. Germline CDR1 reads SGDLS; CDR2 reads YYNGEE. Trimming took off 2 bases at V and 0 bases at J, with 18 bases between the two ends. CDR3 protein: CASSVWTEPGSSGNTIYF. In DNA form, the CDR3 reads TGTGCCAGCAGCGTCTGGACAGAGCCTGGATCCTCTGGAAACACCATATATTTT. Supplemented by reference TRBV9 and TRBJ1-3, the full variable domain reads DSGVTQTPKHLITATGQRVTLRCSPRSGDLSVYWYQQSLDQGLQFLIQYYNGEERAKGNILERFSAQQFPDLHSELNLSSLELGDSALYFCASSVWTEPGSSGNTIYFGEGSWLTVV.

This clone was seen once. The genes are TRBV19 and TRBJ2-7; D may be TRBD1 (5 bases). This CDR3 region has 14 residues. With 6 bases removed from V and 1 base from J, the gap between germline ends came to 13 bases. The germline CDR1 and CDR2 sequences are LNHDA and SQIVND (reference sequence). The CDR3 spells CASSPTANSYEQYF. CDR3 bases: TGTGCCAGTAGCCCGACAGCTAATTCCTACGAGCAGTACTTC.

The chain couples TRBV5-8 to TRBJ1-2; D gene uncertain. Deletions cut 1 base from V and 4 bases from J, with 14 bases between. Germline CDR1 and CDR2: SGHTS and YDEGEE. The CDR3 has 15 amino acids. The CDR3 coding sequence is TGTGCCAGCAGCTTGTACGGCAGCCCTGGCTATGGCTACACCTTC. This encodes CASSLYGSPGYGYTF.

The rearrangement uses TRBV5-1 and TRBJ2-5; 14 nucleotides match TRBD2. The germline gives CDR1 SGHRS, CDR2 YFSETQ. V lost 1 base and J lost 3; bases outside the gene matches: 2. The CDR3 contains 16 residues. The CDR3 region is CASSLLGLAGEETQYF. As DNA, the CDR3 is TGCGCCAGCAGCTTGCTGGGACTAGCGGGAGAAGAGACCCAGTACTTC.

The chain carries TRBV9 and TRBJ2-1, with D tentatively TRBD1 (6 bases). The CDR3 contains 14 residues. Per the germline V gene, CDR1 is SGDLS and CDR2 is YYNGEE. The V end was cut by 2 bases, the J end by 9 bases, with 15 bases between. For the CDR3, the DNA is TGTGCCAGCAGCGTCTTACAGGGTGCGGCTGAGCAGTTCTTC. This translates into CASSVLQGAAEQFF.

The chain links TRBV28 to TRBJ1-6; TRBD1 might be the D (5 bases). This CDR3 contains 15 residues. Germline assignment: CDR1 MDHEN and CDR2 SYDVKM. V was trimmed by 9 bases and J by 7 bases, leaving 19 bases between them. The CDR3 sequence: CASIGRTWGNSPLHF. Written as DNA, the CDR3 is TGTGCCAGTATCGGCCGGACGTGGGGGAATTCACCCCTCCACTTT.

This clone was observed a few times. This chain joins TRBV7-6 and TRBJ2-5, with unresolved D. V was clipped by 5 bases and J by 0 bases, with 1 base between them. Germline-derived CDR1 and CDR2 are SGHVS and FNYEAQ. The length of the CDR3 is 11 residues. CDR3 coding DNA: TGTGCCAGCAGCAACCAAGAGACCCAGTACTTC. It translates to CASSNQETQYF.

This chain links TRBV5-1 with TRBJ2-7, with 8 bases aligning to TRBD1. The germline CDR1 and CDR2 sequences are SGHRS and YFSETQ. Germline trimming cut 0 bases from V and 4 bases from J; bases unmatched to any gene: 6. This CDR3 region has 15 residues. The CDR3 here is CASSLDRGLRYEQYF. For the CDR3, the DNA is TGCGCCAGCAGCTTGGACAGGGGGTTGAGGTACGAGCAGTACTTC.

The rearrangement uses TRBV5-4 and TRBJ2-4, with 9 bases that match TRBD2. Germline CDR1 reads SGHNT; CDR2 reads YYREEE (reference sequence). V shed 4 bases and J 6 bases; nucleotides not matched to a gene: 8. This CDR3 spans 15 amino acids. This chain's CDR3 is CASSENAGGPNIQYF. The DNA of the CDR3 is TGTGCCAGCAGCGAGAATGCGGGAGGGCCAAACATTCAGTACTTC.

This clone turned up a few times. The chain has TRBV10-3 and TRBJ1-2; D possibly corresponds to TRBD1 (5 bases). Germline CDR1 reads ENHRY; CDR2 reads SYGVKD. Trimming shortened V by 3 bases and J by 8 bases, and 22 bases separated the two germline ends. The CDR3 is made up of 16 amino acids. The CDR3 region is CAISDVVTGANAGYTF. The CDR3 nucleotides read TGTGCCATCAGTGATGTCGTAACAGGCGCTAATGCGGGCTACACCTTC.

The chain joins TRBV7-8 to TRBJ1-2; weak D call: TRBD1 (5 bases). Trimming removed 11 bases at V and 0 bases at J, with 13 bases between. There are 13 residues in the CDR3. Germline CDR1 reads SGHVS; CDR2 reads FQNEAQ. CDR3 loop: CACVGGTNYGYTF. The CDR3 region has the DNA TGTGCCTGCGTTGGGGGAACTAACTATGGCTACACCTTC.